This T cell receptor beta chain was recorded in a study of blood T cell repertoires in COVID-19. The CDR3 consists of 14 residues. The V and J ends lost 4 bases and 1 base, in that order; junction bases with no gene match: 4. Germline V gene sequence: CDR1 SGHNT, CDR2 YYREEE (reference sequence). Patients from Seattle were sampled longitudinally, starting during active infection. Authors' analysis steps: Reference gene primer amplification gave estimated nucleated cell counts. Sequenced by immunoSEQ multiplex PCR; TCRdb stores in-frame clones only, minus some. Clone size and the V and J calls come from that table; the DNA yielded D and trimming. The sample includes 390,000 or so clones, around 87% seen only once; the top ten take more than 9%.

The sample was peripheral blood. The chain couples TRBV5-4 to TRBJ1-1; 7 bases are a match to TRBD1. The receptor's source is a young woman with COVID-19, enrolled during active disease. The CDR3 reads CASSDRTGNTEAFF. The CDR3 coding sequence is TGTGCCAGCAGCGACCGGACAGGGAACACTGAAGCTTTCTTT.